The 32 T cell receptor beta chains below all came from one sample that was sequenced in a study of metastatic and nonmetastatic thyroid tumors. Before thyroid surgery, none of the patients had received any treatment. TCRdb re-called the PCR reads with MiXCR. The table lists about 27,000 clones, approximately 15% of them singletons. Sequencing was done on a sample of blood. The source of these receptors is a male donor with papillary thyroid cancer or a benign thyroid nodule (not recorded which). Some clones in this sample may be carry-over from other donors' samples.

The chain links TRBV12-3 or TRBV12-4 to TRBJ2-2; D is tentatively TRBD1 or TRBD2 (5 bases each). The CDR3 has 15 amino acids. Trimming took 5 bases from V and 4 from J, leaving 14 bases between them. DNA for the CDR3: TGTGCCAGCAGTATCCGGGGACGGCCCACCGGGGAGCTGTTTTTT. Translated: CASSIRGRPTGELFF.

At least ten counts were recorded for this clone. The chain recombines TRBV20-1 with TRBJ2-7; 14 bases match TRBD2. This CDR3 comprises 15 residues. The trim removed 0 bases at V and 7 bases at J, leaving 5 bases unmatched. Looked up from germline, CDR1 is DFQATT and CDR2 is SNEGSKA (reference sequence). The CDR3, as DNA: TGCAGTGCTAGAGACGGGGGACTAGCGGGAGTGGAGCAGTACTTC. It yields the protein CSARDGGLAGVEQYF.

This clone has only a few counts. This chain connects TRBV2 to TRBJ2-5, with D perhaps TRBD2 (5 bases). CDR3 length: 15 amino acids. Trimming pared 4 bases from V and 5 bases from J, leaving 17 bases between. Germline V CDR1 and CDR2: SNHLY, FYNNEI. The CDR3 nucleotides are TGTGCCAGCAGTGGATACGGGGTTGGTCGGGAGACCCAGTACTTC. This codes for CASSGYGVGRETQYF.

This clone has at least ten counts. The chain uses TRBV28 and TRBJ2-2; the match to TRBD2 covers 10 bases. The CDR3 is made up of 16 amino acids. The germline CDR1 and CDR2 sequences are MDHEN and SYDVKM. V was pared by 5 bases and J by 3 bases, with 6 bases of the junction left unmatched. In DNA, the CDR3 is TGTGCCAGCAGTCCCCTAGCGGGAGCAGACACCGGGGAGCTGTTTTTT. It is translated as CASSPLAGADTGELFF.

This clone was counted at least ten times. The genes are TRBV12-5 and TRBJ2-2; 12 nucleotides align to TRBD2. J lost 7 bases, V lost 2 bases, and 5 bases had no gene match. The CDR3 runs to 16 residues. Germline V lookup: CDR1 LGHNT, CDR2 FRNRAP. Here the CDR3 reads CASGLMTSGSFGELFF. In DNA form, the CDR3 reads TGTGCTAGTGGTTTGATGACTAGCGGGAGTTTCGGGGAGCTGTTTTTT.

The V and J genes are TRBV28 and TRBJ2-1; a weak D match, TRBD2 (6 bases). Germline V lookup: CDR1 MDHEN, CDR2 SYDVKM. V gave up 7 bases and J gave up 12 bases, with 25 bases separating them. The length of the CDR3 is 15 residues. The chain's CDR3 is CASKEGGAQPLGQFF. In nucleotides, the CDR3 is TGTGCCAGCAAGGAGGGCGGGGCACAGCCCCTGGGGCAGTTCTTC.

At least ten counts were recorded for this clone. V is TRBV3-1 and J is TRBJ1-4; D perhaps matches TRBD1 (6 bases). The V end was cut by 0 bases, the J end by 7 bases, with 12 bases between. Germline assignment: CDR1 LGHDT and CDR2 YNNKEL (reference sequence). The CDR3 sequence is 15 residues long. This chain's CDR3 is CASSQEGGVGEKLFF. CDR3 in DNA: TGTGCCAGCAGCCAAGAAGGGGGTGTCGGTGAAAAACTGTTTTTT.

This chain uses TRBV24-1 with TRBJ2-2; 9 bases are shared with TRBD2. This CDR3 comprises 13 residues. Germline trimming cut 5 bases from V and 14 bases from J; bases unmatched to any gene: 8. CDR1 is KGHDR, CDR2 SFDVKD, per germline. As DNA, the CDR3 is TGTGCCACCAGTGGGCTCGGTAGCGGGGGACTGTTTTTT. Translated: CATSGLGSGGLFF.

This rearrangement joins TRBV28 to TRBJ2-7, with D possibly TRBD1 on 7 matching bases. CDR3 length: 14 amino acids. CDR1 is MDHEN, CDR2 SYDVKM, per germline. Trimming removed 3 bases from V and 3 bases from J, with 12 bases in between. CDR3 sequence reads: CASSLRQGGYEQYF. The DNA of the CDR3 is TGTGCCAGCAGTTTGAGGCAGGGGGGCTACGAGCAGTACTTC.

This clone was seen at least ten times. Other DNA sequences in this specimen translate into the identical CDR3. This chain links TRBV3-1 with TRBJ1-2, with unresolved D. Germline CDR1 reads LGHDT; CDR2 reads YNNKEL (reference sequence). With 0 bases removed from V and 5 bases from J, the gap between germline ends came to 7 bases. The CDR3 totals 13 residues. The CDR3 protein is CASSQDTLYGYTF. The CDR3 DNA reads as TGTGCCAGCAGCCAAGACACTTTATATGGCTACACCTTC.

In its sample, this clone was seen a few times. The V gene is TRBV7-6, the J gene TRBJ2-5; D gene ambiguous. Germline V gene sequence: CDR1 SGHVS, CDR2 FNYEAQ. The CDR3 is made up of 12 amino acids. The V end was cut by 2 bases, the J end by 5 bases, with 6 bases between. The CDR3 protein is CASSLPGETQYF. The DNA for the CDR3 is TGTGCCAGCAGCTTACCGGGCGAGACCCAGTACTTC.

The table lists this clone with many counts. The chain uses TRBV4-1 and TRBJ2-2; unclear D gene. Germline V CDR1 and CDR2: MGHRA, YSYEKL. CDR3 length equals 16 residues. The V gene lost 1 base and the J gene lost 2 bases, with 11 bases spanning the gap. CDR3 region: CASSQARAKNTGELFF. CDR3 DNA: TGCGCCAGCAGCCAAGCCCGGGCCAAAAACACCGGGGAGCTGTTTTTT.

As regards this clone: It is unclear where the CDR3 begins or ends on the DNA, so no DNA is shown, and the CDR3 is as TCRdb lists it. The genes are TRBV5-1 and TRBJ1-1; the table's D call of TRBD1 was not tested on the DNA. The germline gives CDR1 SGHRS, CDR2 YFSETQ. The CDR3 spans 15 amino acids, including both terminal residues. The CDR3 here is CASSFYICSDRGAFF.

This clone was found a few times. The rearrangement uses TRBV7-3 and TRBJ2-1; D is possibly TRBD1 (6 bases). V was cut by 5 bases and J by 13 bases, with 12 bases left in between. CDR3 length: 11 amino acids. The germline CDR1 and CDR2 sequences are SGHTA and FQGTGA. The CDR3, as DNA: TGTGCCAGCAGCCCCGACAGGTTCCAGTTCTTC. It specifies CASSPDRFQFF.

About this clone itself: It is likely a read error, because the conserved phenylalanine at the end of the CDR3 is missing. The chain has TRBV7-3 and TRBJ2-2, with D possibly being TRBD2 (5 bases). With 7 bases removed from V and 4 bases from J, the gap between germline ends came to 13 bases. The CDR3 contains 14 residues. Looked up from germline, CDR1 is SGHTA and CDR2 is FQGTGA. The CDR3 spells CASIPFRGTGELFL. CDR3 sequence (DNA): TGTGCCAGCATCCCCTTTCGGGGCACCGGGGAGCTGTTTTTA.

This clone came up many times. This rearrangement joins TRBV5-4 to TRBJ1-3; D might be TRBD1 (6 bases). The CDR3 has 15 amino acids. The V end lost 4 bases, the J end lost 0 bases, and 11 bases lay between the germline ends. Germline CDR1 reads SGHNT; CDR2 reads YYREEE (reference sequence). CDR3 sequence: CASSIGQPSGNTIYF. As DNA, the CDR3 is TGTGCCAGCAGCATAGGACAGCCCTCTGGAAACACCATATATTTT.

Sample share makes this clone medium-sized (0.01 to 0.1%). The rearrangement links TRBV6-1 to TRBJ1-1; a possible D gene is TRBD1 (6 bases). CDR1 is MNHNS and CDR2 is SASEGT in the germline V gene. Trimming stripped 8 bases from V and 0 bases from J, with 16 bases between. CDR3 length equals 15 residues. CDR3 DNA: TGTGCCAGCGGGAGCGACAGGAACATGAACACTGAAGCTTTCTTT. Its translation is CASGSDRNMNTEAFF.

The rearrangement joins TRBV10-3 to TRBJ1-1; D unclear. V dropped 2 bases and J dropped 6 bases, with 10 bases sitting between them. This CDR3 is built from 13 residues. Germline V CDR1 and CDR2: ENHRY, SYGVKD. The CDR3 sequence: CAISEVKSPEAFF. In nucleotides, the CDR3 is TGTGCCATCAGTGAGGTAAAGTCTCCTGAAGCTTTCTTT.

This clone was counted a few times. J is TRBJ1-1 and V is TRBV12-3 or TRBV12-4; no reliable D call. V lost 6 bases and J 1 base, leaving 6 bases between the germline ends. The CDR3 runs 12 residues. The CDR3 DNA sequence: TGTGCCAGCAGGCCGGGGAACACTGAAGCTTTCTTT. Protein product: CASRPGNTEAFF.

By share of the sample, this clone is medium-sized. The genes are TRBV27 and TRBJ2-7; D could derive from TRBD1 or TRBD2 (5 bases each). The CDR3 contains 13 residues. V shed 4 bases and J shed 3 bases, with 10 bases lying between them. CDR1 and CDR2 from the germline V gene are MNHEY and SMNVEV (reference sequence). The CDR3 reads CASSWGIGYEQYF. CDR3 in DNA: TGTGCCAGCAGTTGGGGGATTGGCTACGAGCAGTACTTC.

This clone was seen many times. The chain carries TRBV15 and TRBJ2-1; a weak D match, TRBD1 (6 bases). Germline V gene sequence: CDR1 LNHNV, CDR2 YYDKDF (reference sequence). The germline V and J ends were trimmed by 5 bases and 2 bases, with 16 bases remaining between them. This CDR3 contains 16 residues. The CDR3 sequence is CATSYTRDTAYNEQFF. DNA of the CDR3: TGTGCCACCAGCTATACTCGGGACACAGCCTACAATGAGCAGTTCTTC.

This clone is medium-sized within its sample. The chain carries TRBV6-1 and TRBJ1-3; no firm D call. This CDR3 is built from 14 residues. Germline CDR1 reads MNHNS; CDR2 reads SASEGT. Trimming cost V 8 bases and J 3 bases, with 14 bases left between them. In DNA, the CDR3 is TGTGCCAGCTCCGCAGTCGGGGTTGGAAACACCATATATTTT. Amino acid sequence: CASSAVGVGNTIYF.

The table lists this clone with a few counts. One end of the junction varies from germline; a read error may be responsible. This chain joins TRBV6-1 and TRBJ1-2, with no clear D. The germline gives CDR1 MNHNS, CDR2 SASEGT. The CDR3 covers 11 residues. This chain's CDR3 is CAISAEYVYTF. The DNA of the CDR3 is TGTGCCATTTCGGCAGAATATGTCTACACCTTC.

The chain joins TRBV15 to TRBJ1-3; D not certain. This CDR3 has 16 residues. CDR1 LNHNV and CDR2 YYDKDF come from the germline V gene (reference sequence). V lost 1 base and J 2 bases, leaving 12 bases between the germline ends. CDR3 nucleotide sequence: TGTGCCACCAGCAGAGTAATTGGGGAGACTGGAAACACCATATATTTT. Residues: CATSRVIGETGNTIYF. Drawing the rest from reference TRBV15 and TRBJ1-3, the complete variable domain is DAMVIQNPRYQVTQFGKPVTLSCSQTLNHNVMYWYQQKSSQAPKLLFHYYDKDFNNEADTPDNFQSRRPNTSFCFLDIRSPGLGDTAMYLCATSRVIGETGNTIYFGEGSWLTVV.

This clone showed up just a few times. V is TRBV28 and J is TRBJ2-7, with no clear D. Per germline, CDR1 MDHEN and CDR2 SYDVKM. Trimming removed 6 bases from V and 1 base from J, with 13 bases in between. CDR3 length: 14 residues. CDR3 DNA: TGTGCCAGCAGAGAGGAGAGAAGATCCTACGAGCAGTACTTC. It yields the protein CASREERRSYEQYF.

This clone was seen many times. The genes are TRBV7-8 and TRBJ2-5, with TRBD1 matching over 8 bases. CDR3 size: 14 residues. Trimming removed 1 base from V and 5 bases from J; junction bases left unmatched: 3. Germline values: CDR1 SGHVS, CDR2 FQNEAQ. In nucleotides, the CDR3 is TGTGCCAGCAGCTTAGGCAGGGGGCTTGAGACCCAGTACTTC. Amino acid sequence: CASSLGRGLETQYF.

This clone was observed many times. CDR3 nucleotides: TGCAGCGTTGAAGAGGGAACAGGGGGCGGCGAGCAGTACTTC. Translated: CSVEEGTGGGEQYF. The chain couples TRBV29-1 to TRBJ2-7; 9 bases line up with TRBD1. Germline V gene lookup returns CDR1 SQVTM and CDR2 ANQGSEA. V dropped 0 bases and J dropped 6; count of bases not matched to a gene: 6. CDR3 length: 14 residues.

The chain carries TRBV12-3 or TRBV12-4 and TRBJ2-2; possible D gene TRBD1, 6 bases. The ends were cut back, 7 bases at V and 4 bases at J, with 19 bases in the middle. The CDR3 length is 16 residues. Here the CDR3 DNA reads TGTGCCAGCATGCCTCCGGGACAAGGCCCCACCGGGGAGCTGTTTTTT. Its protein product is CASMPPGQGPTGELFF.

This clone was seen ten or more times. The V call is TRBV7-6, the J call TRBJ2-1; 7 bases match TRBD2. CDR3 length: 17 amino acids. Germline trimming cut 2 bases from V and 8 bases from J; bases unmatched to any gene: 15. Germline V CDR1 and CDR2: SGHVS, FNYEAQ. The CDR3 here is CASSLSGILVAMDEQFF. CDR3 in DNA: TGTGCCAGCAGCTTAAGCGGGATACTGGTGGCCATGGATGAGCAGTTCTTC.

This clone turned up a few times. The CDR3 loop reads CASSYSMQETYEQYF. CDR3 nucleotide sequence: TGTGCCAGCAGTTACTCGATGCAGGAGACCTACGAGCAGTACTTC. The chain is built from TRBV6-5 and TRBJ2-7, with D uncertain. Trimming shortened V by 0 bases and J by 2 bases, and 11 bases separated the two germline ends. The germline V gene encodes CDR1 MNHEY and CDR2 SVGAGI. The CDR3 consists of 15 residues.

At least ten counts were recorded for this clone. The V and J genes are TRBV11-2 and TRBJ2-5; TRBD2 aligns across 7 bases. V dropped 1 base and J dropped 4; count of bases not matched to a gene: 9. The V gene's germline CDR1 is SGHAT and CDR2 FQNNGV. The CDR3 has 16 amino acids. CDR3 protein: CASSLGAGRRGETQYF. The CDR3 DNA follows: TGTGCCAGCAGCTTAGGTGCCGGGAGGAGAGGAGAGACCCAGTACTTC.

This clone was seen only a few times. J is TRBJ2-2 and V is TRBV2, with 8 bases aligning to TRBD2. CDR3 size: 16 residues. The germline gives CDR1 SNHLY, CDR2 FYNNEI. The J segment lost 1 base and the V segment lost 6 bases, leaving 7 bases of the junction unmatched. The CDR3 DNA is TGTGCCAGCAGGCGGGGGGCTGGAGGGAACACCGGGGAGCTGTTTTTT. Protein sequence: CASRRGAGGNTGELFF.